This TCR beta chain was identified during a study of cytomegalovirus exposure and HLA in healthy donors. The PCR used 60 Vbeta and 13 Jbeta primers. Data came from immunoSEQ multiplex PCR; TCRdb stores just in-frame clones and leaves some out. The table records approximately 110,000 clones, 76% of them present only once. Broader study findings: Later analysis found that TCR beta chains associated with HLA were more clonally expanded than other, equally common chains. Some V segments, TRBV6-2 and TRBV6-3 among them, were indistinguishable and were therefore excluded.

Looked up from germline, CDR1 is SGHNT and CDR2 is YYREEE (reference sequence). This CDR3 is built from 14 residues. V lost 7 bases to trimming and J lost 14 bases; unmatched junction nucleotides: 18. Details on this clone: Its antigen is not known.

The chain uses TRBV5-4 and TRBJ2-1; 7 bases line up with TRBD1. Input material: PBMCs. This clonotype was obtained from a woman aged 50 to 65 in good health and CMV-seropositive. The CDR3 protein is CASLRDDRASVEFF. The CDR3 coding sequence is TGTGCCAGCCTCAGGGACGACAGGGCTTCCGTAGAGTTCTTC.